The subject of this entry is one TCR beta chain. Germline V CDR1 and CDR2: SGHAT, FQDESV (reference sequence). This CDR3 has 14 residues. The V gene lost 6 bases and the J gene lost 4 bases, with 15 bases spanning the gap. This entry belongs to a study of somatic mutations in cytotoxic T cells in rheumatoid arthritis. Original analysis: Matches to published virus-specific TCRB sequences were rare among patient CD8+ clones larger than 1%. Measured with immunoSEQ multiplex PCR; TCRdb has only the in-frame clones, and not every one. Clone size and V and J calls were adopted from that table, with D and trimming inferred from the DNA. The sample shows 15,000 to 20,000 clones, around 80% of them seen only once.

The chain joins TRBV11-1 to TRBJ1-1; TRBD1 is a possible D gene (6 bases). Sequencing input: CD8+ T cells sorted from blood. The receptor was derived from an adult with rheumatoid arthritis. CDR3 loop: CASSFGRGITEAFF. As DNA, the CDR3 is TGTGCCAGCAGTTTCGGTAGGGGGATCACTGAAGCTTTCTTT.